This is a list of T cell receptor beta chains from one sample in a study of CD8 T cells in ankylosing spondylitis. TCRdb re-called the 5' RACE reads with MiXCR, one entry per CDR3 protein. The table lists some 400,000 distinct CDR3 sequences, approximately 20% of them singletons. The sequencing input was blood, either unsorted or a sorted T cell fraction (not recorded which). Receptors originate from a male donor with ankylosing spondylitis. Both conserved end residues are part of each CDR3. The order of the fields is CDR3 length, V gene, clone size, D gene, J gene, CDR3 DNA, CDR3 protein. The D gene is left open where the match is weak. The size entry is marked missing in some rows and otherwise reads once, few, many or a size class.

15	TRBV12-3/TRBV12-4	few	-	TRBJ2-5	TGTGCCAGCAGTTCGAGAAACAGGCGCCAAGAGACCCAGTACTTC	CASSSRNRRQETQYF
17	TRBV28	once	TRBD2	TRBJ2-7	TGTGCCAGCAGTACCGCCGGGACTAGCGGGGCAGGGTACGAGCAGTACTTC	CASSTAGTSGAGYEQYF
16	TRBV15	few	TRBD1	TRBJ1-4	TGTGCCACCACCAAGCCGGGGACAGGGGGCTTTGAAAAACTGTTTTTT	CATTKPGTGGFEKLFF
14	TRBV2	few	-	TRBJ1-5	TGTGCCAGCAGCAAAGGGGGTAGCAATCAGCCCCAGCATTTT	CASSKGGSNQPQHF
13	TRBV28	few	TRBD2	TRBJ2-7	TGTGCCAGCAGGGGACTAGCGGTAAACGAGCAGTACTTC	CASRGLAVNEQYF
14	TRBV5-1	-	-	TRBJ2-4	TGCGCCAGCAGCTTGGCGGGTCGGGAAAACATTCAGTACTTC	CASSLAGRENIQYF
15	TRBV12-3/TRBV12-4	few	-	TRBJ1-3	TGTGCCAGCAGTTTGAACCCTAACTCTGGAAACACCATATATTTT	CASSLNPNSGNTIYF
17	TRBV5-5	-	TRBD2	TRBJ2-7	TGTGCCAGCAGCCCCGGACTAGCGGGAGGGCTATTCTACGAGCAGTACTTC	CASSPGLAGGLFYEQYF
15	TRBV20-1	-	TRBD2	TRBJ2-1	TGCAGTGCTAGCCCCGGGACTAGCGGGAGTGGTGAGCAGTTCTTC	CSASPGTSGSGEQFF
15	TRBV5-1	many	-	TRBJ1-5	TGCGCCAGCAGCTTAAGTGGGAATAGCAATCAGCCCCAGCATTTT	CASSLSGNSNQPQHF
16	TRBV12-3/TRBV12-4	-	TRBD2	TRBJ2-1	TGTGCCAGCAGTCCGGCCGGGACTAGGGTCTACAATGAGCAGTTCTTC	CASSPAGTRVYNEQFF
15	TRBV10-3	few	TRBD2	TRBJ2-1	TGTGCCATCAGCGTGACTAGCGGACATTACAATGAGCAGTTCTTC	CAISVTSGHYNEQFF
12	TRBV3-1	once	-	TRBJ1-3	TGTGCCAGCAGCGCCGGGGGAAACACCATATATTTT	CASSAGGNTIYF
12	TRBV29-1	many	-	TRBJ1-5	TGCAGCGTCCAGGGGCAGAATCAGCCCCAGCATTTT	CSVQGQNQPQHF
14	TRBV7-3	many	TRBD1	TRBJ2-5	TGTGCCAGCAGCTCCGGGACAGGGGAAAAGACCCAGTACTTC	CASSSGTGEKTQYF
15	TRBV29-1	-	-	TRBJ2-7	TGCAGCGTTGTATCTGTCGGACAGAGCTCCTACGAGCAGTACTTC	CSVVSVGQSSYEQYF
15	TRBV5-5	-	TRBD1	TRBJ2-7	TGTGCCAGCAGCCTCACACCGGGACAGGAGATCAAGCAGTACTTC	CASSLTPGQEIKQYF
15	TRBV20-1	-	TRBD1	TRBJ1-1	TGCAGTGCTAGAGGGCAGGGGGACCTGGAGAATGAAGCTTTCTTT	CSARGQGDLENEAFF
12	TRBV7-2	many	-	TRBJ2-3	TGTGCCAGCAGCTTTTCCTTAGATACGCAGTATTTT	CASSFSLDTQYF
16	TRBV24-1	-	TRBD1	TRBJ2-1	TGTGCCACCAGTGACCCTCGGGACAGCCATTACAATGAGCAGTTCTTC	CATSDPRDSHYNEQFF
15	TRBV11-2	-	-	TRBJ2-2	TGTGCCAGCAGCTTAGATCTCCGGAGGACCGGGGAGCTGTTTTTT	CASSLDLRRTGELFF
14	TRBV14	-	TRBD1	TRBJ2-1	TGTGCCAGCTCCATAAGGCAGGGGGATGGTGAGCAGTTCTTC	CASSIRQGDGEQFF
14	TRBV28	-	-	TRBJ2-6	TGTGCCAGCGGGTATTTATCTGGGGCCAACGTCCTGACTTTC	CASGYLSGANVLTF
16	TRBV19	-	-	TRBJ2-3	TGTGCCAGTAGAGCCCGGGGGAGCGGATACACAGATACGCAGTATTTT	CASRARGSGYTDTQYF
17	TRBV28	-	TRBD1	TRBJ1-5	TGTGCCAGCAGTTTAACAGGGGACAGGTTCTTCAATCAGCCCCAGCATTTT	CASSLTGDRFFNQPQHF
12	TRBV20-1	-	TRBD2	TRBJ2-5	TGCAGTGCGGGAGGGAGTGGGGAGACCCAGTACTTC	CSAGGSGETQYF
15	TRBV25-1	-	TRBD1	TRBJ2-1	TGTGCCAGCAGTGGATTGGGACAGCCCAACAATGAGCAGTTCTTC	CASSGLGQPNNEQFF